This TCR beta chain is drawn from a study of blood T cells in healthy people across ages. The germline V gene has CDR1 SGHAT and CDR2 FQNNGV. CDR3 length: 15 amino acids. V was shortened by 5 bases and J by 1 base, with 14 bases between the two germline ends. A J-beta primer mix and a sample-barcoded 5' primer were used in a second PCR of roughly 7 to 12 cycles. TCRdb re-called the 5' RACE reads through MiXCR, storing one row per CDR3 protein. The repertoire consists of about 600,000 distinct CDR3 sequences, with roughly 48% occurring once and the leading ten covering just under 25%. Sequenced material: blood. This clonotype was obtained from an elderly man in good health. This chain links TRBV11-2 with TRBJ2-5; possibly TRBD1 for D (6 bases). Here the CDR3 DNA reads TGTGCCAGCAGCACCGGACAGTTTTCCCAAGAGACCCAGTACTTC. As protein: CASSTGQFSQETQYF.